Shown below are 9 T cell receptor beta chains from a single sample sequenced in a study of beta chain features in type 1 diabetes. TCRB transcripts that were expressed got sequenced, as all of the isolated RNA had been reverse transcribed. The table came from immunoSEQ multiplex PCR; TCRdb's copy has only in-frame clones and leaves some out. In the table there are hundreds of thousands of clones, about 10% of which are singletons. The material sequenced was naive CD4+ T cells from blood. These receptors all stem from a woman in her late teens or twenties in good health.

In nucleotides, the CDR3 is TGTGCCTGTGCCCAGGGGTGGACGCAGTATTTT. Protein: CACAQGWTQYF. The chain links TRBV30 to TRBJ2-3, with D tentatively TRBD1 (6 bases). V gave up 6 bases and J gave up 9 bases, with 13 bases separating them. The CDR3 is 11 residues long. CDR1 is GTSNPN and CDR2 is SVGIG in the germline V gene (reference sequence). Based on the CDR3 plus reference TRBV30 and TRBJ2-3, the full variable domain is SQTIHQWPATLVQPVGSPLSLECTVEGTSNPNLYWYRQAAGRGLQLLFYSVGIGQISSEVPQNLSASRPQDRQFILSSKKLLLSDSGFYLCACAQGWTQYFGPGTRLTVL.

In DNA, the CDR3 is TGTGCCAGCTCACTTACAGGGGGCACTGAAGCTTTCTTT. It codes for CASSLTGGTEAFF. The chain links TRBV18 to TRBJ1-1, with TRBD1 matching 8 bases. Germline trimming cut 4 bases from V and 4 bases from J; bases unmatched to any gene: 2. Germline V lookup: CDR1 KGHSH, CDR2 LQKENI. The CDR3 contains 13 residues.

The gene calls are TRBV4-1 and TRBJ1-4; no reliable D call. This CDR3 comprises 16 residues. Germline CDR1 MGHRA, CDR2 YSYEKL. V dropped 1 base and J dropped 4 bases, with 13 bases sitting between them. In DNA form, the CDR3 reads TGCGCCAGCAGCCAAGGTCGAAGCCTCGGTAATGAAAAACTGTTTTTT. It is translated as CASSQGRSLGNEKLFF.

The V call is TRBV2, the J call TRBJ1-4, with D tentatively TRBD1 (6 bases). V dropped 2 bases and J dropped 7 bases, with 14 bases sitting between them. The germline CDR1 and CDR2 sequences are SNHLY and FYNNEI. This CDR3 comprises 15 residues. CDR3 amino acids: CASSENRAPIEKLFF. For the CDR3, the DNA is TGTGCCAGCAGTGAAAACAGGGCCCCTATTGAAAAACTGTTTTTT.

This clone was observed a handful of times. The chain couples TRBV28 to TRBJ2-7; 10 bases fit TRBD1. V lost 6 bases and J lost 4; bases outside the gene matches: 9. This CDR3 is built from 15 residues. CDR1 MDHEN and CDR2 SYDVKM come from the germline V gene. CDR3 region: CASSTPGTGVYEQYF. For the CDR3, the DNA is TGTGCCAGCAGCACCCCAGGGACAGGGGTTTACGAGCAGTACTTC.

This chain connects TRBV18 to TRBJ2-7; D is perhaps TRBD2 (7 bases). V was trimmed by 3 bases and J by 6 bases, leaving 12 bases between them. Germline values: CDR1 KGHSH, CDR2 LQKENI. The CDR3 length is 13 residues. The CDR3 DNA follows: TGTGCCAGCTCACCTTCGGGGGGCGGCGAGCAGTACTTC. Residues: CASSPSGGGEQYF.

This rearrangement joins TRBV27 to TRBJ2-1, with 9 nucleotides matching TRBD2. Trimming took 3 bases from V and 7 from J; bases not matched to a gene: 7. CDR1 and CDR2 (germline): MNHEY, SMNVEV (reference sequence). The CDR3 consists of 15 residues. The CDR3 here is CASSFQSSGDNEQFF. The DNA of the CDR3 is TGTGCCAGCAGTTTTCAGTCTAGCGGGGATAATGAGCAGTTCTTC.

This clone was seen a handful of times. CDR3 nucleotides: TGTGCCAGCAGCTTAGTTGACATCAACACTGAAGCTTTCTTT. Protein: CASSLVDINTEAFF. The chain has TRBV7-9 and TRBJ1-1; D unclear. Trimming removed 1 base from V and 2 bases from J, with 8 bases in between. The CDR3 consists of 14 residues. In germline, CDR1 is SEHNR, CDR2 FQNEAQ (reference sequence).

Worth noting for this clone: Other DNA sequences of this sample code for an identical CDR3. The rearrangement joins TRBV20-1 to TRBJ1-2; D is ambiguous. This CDR3 is built from 11 residues. V was clipped by 4 bases and J by 6 bases, with 9 bases between them. The germline CDR1 and CDR2 sequences are DFQATT and SNEGSKA (reference sequence). The CDR3 DNA reads as TGCAGTGCTAAGAACAGAGATGGCTACACCTTC. Amino acids: CSAKNRDGYTF.